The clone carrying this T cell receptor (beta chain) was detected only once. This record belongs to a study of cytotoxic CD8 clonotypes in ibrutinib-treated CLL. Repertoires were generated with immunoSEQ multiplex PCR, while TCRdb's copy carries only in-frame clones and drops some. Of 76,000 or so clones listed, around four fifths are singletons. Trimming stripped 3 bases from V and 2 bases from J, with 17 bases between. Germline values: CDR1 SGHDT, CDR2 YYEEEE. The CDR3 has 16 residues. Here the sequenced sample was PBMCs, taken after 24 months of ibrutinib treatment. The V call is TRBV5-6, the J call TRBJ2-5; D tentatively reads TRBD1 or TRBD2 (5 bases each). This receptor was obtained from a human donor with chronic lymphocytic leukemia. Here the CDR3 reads CASSSPLRGDQETQYF. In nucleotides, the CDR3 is TGTGCCAGCAGCTCACCTCTGAGGGGCGATCAAGAGACCCAGTACTTC.